One and the same sample provided the 22 T cell receptor beta chains below, sequenced in a study of shared clonotypes between healthy human individuals. The naive CD8 population came from CD45RO-negative cells selected for CCR7, without terminally differentiated effector memory CD45RA+ cells. TCRdb keeps only in-frame clones here, not all; method: immunoSEQ multiplex PCR. Altogether about 2 million clones are present, about 95% being singletons, with the ten largest covering 0.85% to 1.3%. The sample was naive CD8+ T cells sorted from blood. All receptors derive from a man between 18 and 35 years old in good health.

This chain uses TRBV5-4 with TRBJ2-4; 10 bases agree with TRBD1. V gave up 2 bases and J gave up 5 bases; unmatched junction bases: 4. The CDR3 length is 15 residues. Germline V lookup: CDR1 SGHNT, CDR2 YYREEE (reference sequence). CDR3 sequence reads: CASSFSGTGENIQYF. CDR3 nucleotide sequence: TGTGCCAGCAGCTTCTCCGGGACAGGGGAAAACATTCAGTACTTC.

The rearrangement links TRBV5-1 to TRBJ2-1; a weak D match, TRBD1 (6 bases). The germline V gene encodes CDR1 SGHRS and CDR2 YFSETQ. The CDR3 has 14 amino acids. Trimming shortened V by 0 bases and J by 8 bases, and 12 bases separated the two germline ends. CDR3 DNA sequence: TGCGCCAGCAGCTTGGGAACAGGGTATGATGAGCAGTTCTTC. It specifies CASSLGTGYDEQFF.

The V call is TRBV6-6, the J call TRBJ2-1; possible D gene TRBD1, 6 bases. The germline V and J ends were trimmed by 0 bases and 4 bases, with 10 bases remaining between them. The CDR3 runs to 15 residues. Germline lookup yields CDR1 MNHNY and CDR2 SVGAGI (reference sequence). CDR3 loop: CASSYSAGEYNEQFF. Written as DNA, the CDR3 is TGTGCCAGCAGTTACTCGGCAGGGGAGTACAATGAGCAGTTCTTC.

The V and J genes are TRBV4-1 and TRBJ1-2, with D possibly matching TRBD1 (6 bases). The germline V gene encodes CDR1 MGHRA and CDR2 YSYEKL. This CDR3 contains 16 residues. Trimming pared 3 bases from V and 4 bases from J, leaving 18 bases between. The CDR3 sequence is CASSHPLGGRTYGYTF. The CDR3 nucleotides are TGCGCCAGCAGCCATCCCCTCGGGGGGCGCACCTATGGCTACACCTTC.

The chain has TRBV6-1 and TRBJ1-5; 10 bases line up with TRBD1. Unmatched junction bases numbered 3, after V lost 2 bases and J lost 5 bases. In germline, CDR1 is MNHNS, CDR2 SASEGT. This CDR3 is built from 15 residues. The CDR3 bases are TGTGCCAGCAGTGAATTCGGGACAGGGGATCAGCCCCAGCATTTT. The encoded protein is CASSEFGTGDQPQHF.

This clone was observed once. The chain recombines TRBV2 with TRBJ2-2; 9 bases are shared with TRBD2. Looked up from germline, CDR1 is SNHLY and CDR2 is FYNNEI. Trimming cost V 4 bases and J 1 base; bases outside gene matches: 7. The CDR3 is 17 amino acids. The CDR3, as DNA: TGTGCCAGCAGTGTTGAGGAACTAGCGGGGAACACCGGGGAGCTGTTTTTT. Protein sequence: CASSVEELAGNTGELFF.

V and J are TRBV4-2 and TRBJ1-5; TRBD1 matches at 7 bases. Germline V lookup: CDR1 LGHNA, CDR2 YNFKEQ. The CDR3 contains 15 residues. V trimming: 1 base; J trimming: 7 bases; junction bases outside the gene matches: 7. This CDR3 is CASSQGQGLRQPQHF. CDR3 nucleotide sequence: TGTGCCAGCAGCCAAGGACAGGGACTCAGACAGCCCCAGCATTTT.

The table lists this clone with a count of one. Other DNA sequences in the sample encode the same CDR3. The chain employs TRBV7-9 and TRBJ2-7; D may match TRBD1 or TRBD2 (5 bases each). CDR1 is SEHNR and CDR2 is FQNEAQ in the germline V gene (reference sequence). This CDR3 contains 12 residues. V shed 1 base and J shed 6 bases, with 7 bases lying between them. The CDR3 DNA reads TGTGCCAGCAGCTTAGGGGACGGCGAGCAGTACTTC. Amino acids: CASSLGDGEQYF.

The CDR3 protein is CASSERPPQLGQHF. As DNA, the CDR3 is TGTGCCAGCAGTGAACGGCCCCCGCAGTTGGGTCAGCATTTT. The gene calls are TRBV2 and TRBJ1-5; D unclear. Trimming removed 2 bases from V and 13 bases from J, with 18 bases in between. Germline CDR1 reads SNHLY; CDR2 reads FYNNEI. The CDR3 totals 14 residues.

This chain connects TRBV7-6 to TRBJ2-3, with TRBD2 identical over 9 bases. The germline V gene has CDR1 SGHVS and CDR2 FNYEAQ. This CDR3 is built from 14 residues. J gave up 4 bases and V 2 bases, and 1 base lay outside the gene matches. For the CDR3, the DNA is TGTGCCAGCAGCTTACTAGCGGGACCAGATACGCAGTATTTT. Its protein is CASSLLAGPDTQYF.

The chain has TRBV7-2 and TRBJ2-7; 10 nucleotides line up with TRBD2. With V trimmed by 5 bases and J by 5 bases, 18 bases remained unmatched. Per the germline V gene, CDR1 is SGHTA and CDR2 is FQGNSA. The CDR3 has 18 amino acids. Here the CDR3 reads CASSPLSAGPSGRDEQYF. Written as DNA, the CDR3 is TGTGCCAGCAGCCCACTCTCGGCAGGGCCTAGCGGGAGAGACGAGCAGTACTTC.

This clone was picked up one time. This chain links TRBV2 with TRBJ1-1; TRBD1 might be the D (5 bases). The V end lost 6 bases, the J end lost 0 bases, and 17 bases lay between the germline ends. Per germline, CDR1 SNHLY and CDR2 FYNNEI. This CDR3 contains 16 residues. CDR3 nucleotides: TGTGCCAGCAGGATAGACGTGGACACATTGAACACTGAAGCTTTCTTT. Translating it yields CASRIDVDTLNTEAFF.

V is TRBV28 and J is TRBJ1-3; the D gene is possibly TRBD1 (6 bases). Trimming removed 6 bases at V and 0 bases at J, with 9 bases between. Germline-derived CDR1 and CDR2 are MDHEN and SYDVKM. CDR3 length equals 14 residues. This CDR3 is CASREGDSGNTIYF. In DNA, the CDR3 is TGTGCCAGCAGAGAGGGGGACTCTGGAAACACCATATATTTT.

This clone was observed a few times. Other DNA variants within this sample encode the same CDR3. The chain recombines TRBV19 with TRBJ2-7; possibly TRBD1 or TRBD2 for D (5 bases each). The CDR3 runs 12 residues. Germline V lookup: CDR1 LNHDA, CDR2 SQIVND (reference sequence). Trimming took off 1 base at V and 5 bases at J, with 6 bases between the two ends. Here the CDR3 DNA reads TGTGCCAGTAGTATAGGGGGGAACGAGCAGTACTTC. Its protein product is CASSIGGNEQYF.

This clone was picked up one time. Sequence at one end of the junction differs from germline and may be a read error. The chain combines TRBV19 with TRBJ1-1, with 8 bases fitting TRBD1. Germline CDR1 LNHDA, CDR2 SQIVND (reference sequence). The CDR3 runs 16 residues. CDR3 sequence reads: CATRPDREGVWTEAFF. CDR3 in DNA: TGCGCCACACGACCGGACAGGGAAGGTGTATGGACTGAAGCTTTCTTT.

The rearrangement joins TRBV7-8 to TRBJ2-7; perhaps D is TRBD1 or TRBD2 (6 bases each). From germline, CDR1 is SGHVS and CDR2 FQNEAQ. The V end was cut by 1 base, the J end by 3 bases, with 13 bases between. This CDR3 contains 15 residues. CDR3 region: CASSLVAGGGYEQYF. CDR3 bases: TGTGCCAGCAGCTTAGTTGCCGGGGGCGGCTACGAGCAGTACTTC.

The V and J genes are TRBV9 and TRBJ2-7, with 7 bases that match TRBD1. Looked up from germline, CDR1 is SGDLS and CDR2 is YYNGEE. V dropped 3 bases and J dropped 0; count of bases not matched to a gene: 6. This CDR3 has 15 residues. CDR3 residues: CASSERQGPSYEQYF. CDR3 nucleotide sequence: TGTGCCAGCAGCGAAAGACAGGGCCCCTCCTACGAGCAGTACTTC.

The chain links TRBV5-1 to TRBJ2-7; a weak D match, TRBD2 (6 bases). In germline, CDR1 is SGHRS, CDR2 YFSETQ. This CDR3 is 15 amino acids long. V lost 0 bases and J lost 4, with 14 bases in between. CDR3 DNA: TGCGCCAGCAGCTTGGTAGGCGCCGGGACTTACGAGCAGTACTTC. Protein product: CASSLVGAGTYEQYF.

The CDR3 region has the DNA TGTGCCAGCAGTGAAGCACGGACAGGGGGTCCCTACGAGCAGTACTTC. Its translation is CASSEARTGGPYEQYF. The chain is built from TRBV6-1 and TRBJ2-7, with 10 positions matching TRBD1. Germline loops: CDR1 MNHNS, CDR2 SASEGT. The CDR3 covers 16 residues. Trimming at V came to 0 bases and at J to 2 bases, leaving 4 bases not matched to a gene.

This chain connects TRBV27 to TRBJ1-6; tentatively, D is TRBD1 (6 bases). V lost 8 bases to trimming and J lost 6 bases, with 17 bases between them. This CDR3 region has 15 residues. Germline CDR1 is MNHEY and CDR2 is SMNVEV (reference sequence). Here the CDR3 reads CASGHGGAINSPLHF. CDR3 sequence (DNA): TGTGCCAGCGGTCACGGGGGGGCGATTAATTCACCCCTCCACTTT.

The CDR3 DNA sequence: TGTGCCTGGAGTGTACATGTGGGAAGACCCTACGAGCAGTACTTC. Its translation is CAWSVHVGRPYEQYF. V usage is TRBV30 and J usage is TRBJ2-7; D remains ambiguous. Trimming stripped 0 bases from V and 2 bases from J, with 14 bases between. This CDR3 spans 15 amino acids. Germline CDR1 is GTSNPN and CDR2 is SVGIG (reference sequence).

The V call is TRBV19, the J call TRBJ2-5; D possibly matches TRBD1 or TRBD2 (5 bases each). The CDR3 consists of 16 residues. Trimming stripped 1 base from V and 2 bases from J, with 14 bases between. Per germline, CDR1 LNHDA and CDR2 SQIVND (reference sequence). DNA for the CDR3: TGTGCCAGTAGTATAGGCACCGGGACGGAGCAAGAGACCCAGTACTTC. It encodes CASSIGTGTEQETQYF. The full variable domain, completed using reference TRBV19 and TRBJ2-5, is DGGITQSPKYLFRKEGQNVTLSCEQNLNHDAMYWYRQDPGQGLRLIYYSQIVNDFQKGDIAEGYSVSREKKESFPLTVTSAQKNPTAFYLCASSIGTGTEQETQYFGPGTRLLVL.